This T cell receptor beta chain was profiled in a study of blood T cell repertoires in COVID-19. Study-level information: T cells, B-cell-depleted T cells, or PBMCs provided the cDNA or gDNA that served as material.

The germline gives CDR1 LGHDT, CDR2 YNNKEL (reference sequence). The V gene lost 4 bases and the J gene lost 4 bases, with 7 bases spanning the gap. The CDR3 length is 12 residues. Original data processing: By means of reference gene primer amplification, nucleated cell counts were estimated. Here immunoSEQ multiplex PCR was the method, and the copy in TCRdb shows in-frame clones only, minus some. Clone size and the V and J calls come from that table; the DNA yielded D and trimming. The sample holds 130,000 to 150,000 clones, about 85% seen once. Individuals aged about 18 to 89 years were recruited from some 26 US areas.

The V gene is TRBV3-1 (or the pseudogene TRBV3-2), the J gene TRBJ1-2; no reliable D call. The receptor comes from a woman aged 40 to 49 who had been exposed to COVID-19. What was sequenced was PBMCs or T cells enriched from blood (not recorded which). The CDR3: CASSRASYGYTF. In nucleotides, the CDR3 is TGTGCCAGCAGCCGGGCCAGCTATGGCTACACCTTC.